One sample yielded the 11 T cell receptor beta chains listed below, sequenced in a study of OX40 agonist ivuxolimab in advanced cancers. Data came from immunoSEQ multiplex PCR; TCRdb stores just in-frame clones and leaves some out. The data show tens of thousands of clones, around three quarters seen once. The specimen comprised CD4+ or CD8+ T cells sorted from blood, sampled in a trial of the OX40 agonist ivuxolimab. Receptor source: an adult with an advanced solid tumor such as melanoma, head and neck, liver or kidney cancer.

This chain links TRBV5-1 with TRBJ1-4; D gene uncertain. From germline, CDR1 is SGHRS and CDR2 YFSETQ. Between the trimmed V and J ends, which lost 2 bases and 3 bases, there was a span of 8 bases. The CDR3 has 14 amino acids. CDR3 protein: CASSFGVANEKLFF. As DNA, the CDR3 is TGCGCCAGCAGCTTTGGGGTGGCTAATGAAAAACTGTTTTTT.

This clone was observed once. The V gene is TRBV19, the J gene TRBJ2-7; maybe TRBD1 (7 bases). Per the germline V gene, CDR1 is LNHDA and CDR2 is SQIVND (reference sequence). Trimming stripped 6 bases from V and 2 bases from J, with 11 bases between. CDR3 size: 13 residues. The chain's CDR3 is CASSAGQTYEQYF. The CDR3, as DNA: TGTGCCAGTAGCGCGGGACAGACCTACGAGCAGTACTTC.

The table lists this clone with a count of one. The chain joins TRBV2 to TRBJ1-5; D is unresolved. Germline lookup yields CDR1 SNHLY and CDR2 FYNNEI. V gave up 4 bases and J gave up 6 bases, with 4 bases separating them. The CDR3 has 11 amino acids. CDR3 DNA sequence: TGTGCCAGCAGTGTTGGTCAGCCCCAGCATTTT. As protein: CASSVGQPQHF.

This clone appeared a few times. V gene TRBV5-1 combines with J gene TRBJ1-4, with D perhaps matching TRBD1 (5 bases). Trimming left V 2 bases short and J 6 bases short, with 11 bases between. The germline V gene encodes CDR1 SGHRS and CDR2 YFSETQ. There are 14 residues in the CDR3. CDR3 residues: CASSLPGWDEKLFF. The CDR3 nucleotides are TGCGCCAGCAGCTTACCAGGGTGGGATGAAAAACTGTTTTTT.

This clone showed up just once. The chain has TRBV5-1 and TRBJ2-7; D unresolved. CDR3 length: 15 amino acids. Trimming pared 0 bases from V and 0 bases from J, leaving 10 bases between. The germline V gene has CDR1 SGHRS and CDR2 YFSETQ. In DNA form, the CDR3 reads TGCGCCAGCAGCTTGGCCCGGGCCCCCTCCTACGAGCAGTACTTC. This codes for CASSLARAPSYEQYF.

The chain uses TRBV7-6 and TRBJ2-3; a possible D gene is TRBD2 (6 bases). Trimming took 4 bases from V and 9 from J, leaving 20 bases between them. The germline CDR1 and CDR2 sequences are SGHVS and FNYEAQ. This CDR3 contains 15 residues. The CDR3 nucleotides read TGTGCCAGCAGCTCAGGGAGTGGGGGACTTGAAACGCAGTATTTT. Translation: CASSSGSGGLETQYF.

V gene TRBV11-2 combines with J gene TRBJ2-3, with TRBD2 as a possible D gene (6 bases). Germline V gene data show CDR1 as SGHAT and CDR2 as FQNNGV. This CDR3 has 17 residues. Trimming took off 5 bases at V and 2 bases at J, with 20 bases between the two ends. The CDR3 nucleotides read TGTGCCAGCAGCCCTCGGCCTTTCGGAGGGATCACAGATACGCAGTATTTT. It codes for CASSPRPFGGITDTQYF.

The chain joins TRBV30 to TRBJ1-1; D remains unclear. V dropped 4 bases and J dropped 5 bases, with 17 bases sitting between them. Germline V gene lookup returns CDR1 GTSNPN and CDR2 SVGIG (reference sequence). The CDR3 loop spans 14 amino acids. The CDR3 loop reads CAWTPGWGGTEAFF. CDR3 DNA sequence: TGTGCCTGGACCCCAGGCTGGGGAGGGACTGAAGCTTTCTTT. The entire variable domain, with the rest obtained from reference TRBV30 and TRBJ1-1, is as follows: SQTIHQWPATLVQPVGSPLSLECTVEGTSNPNLYWYRQAAGRGLQLLFYSVGIGQISSEVPQNLSASRPQDRQFILSSKKLLLSDSGFYLCAWTPGWGGTEAFFGQGTRLTVV.

This clone was seen a handful of times. The chain links TRBV5-6 to TRBJ1-3; D not resolved. V was cut by 1 base and J by 0 bases, with 8 bases left in between. Per germline, CDR1 SGHDT and CDR2 YYEEEE. This CDR3 is 15 amino acids long. CDR3: CASSLNEFSGNTIYF. As DNA, the CDR3 is TGTGCCAGCAGCTTGAACGAATTCTCTGGAAACACCATATATTTT.

The chain recombines TRBV6-5 with TRBJ1-6; 8 nucleotides match TRBD1. The CDR3 is 14 amino acids. V was clipped by 7 bases and J by 7 bases; unmatched bases: 6. Germline V gives CDR1 MNHEY, CDR2 SVGAGI. CDR3 DNA sequence: TGTGCCAGCAAGGGACAGGCGAAGAATTCACCCCTCCACTTT. This encodes CASKGQAKNSPLHF.

The chain uses TRBV28 and TRBJ2-7, with D possibly being TRBD1 (6 bases). This CDR3 is 15 amino acids long. Trimming took off 5 bases at V and 4 bases at J, with 18 bases between the two ends. Germline-derived CDR1 and CDR2 are MDHEN and SYDVKM. Here the CDR3 DNA reads TGTGCCAGCAGTGCCACCCCCGACAGGTCTTACGAGCAGTACTTC. As protein: CASSATPDRSYEQYF.